This T cell receptor beta chain was retrieved from a study of vaccination and CD4 T cells after COVID-19. The overall study: Six males and four females, two Hispanic, made up the convalescents. With a range of 35 to 161, the median interval from diagnosis to drawing post-COVID samples was roughly 110 days.

This clonotype has just one count. Its specificity is unknown. Treatment given: approximately nine-day PBMC culture with coronavirus spike peptide pools or control peptides (ViraFEST assay). The Oncomine TCR Beta short-read assay generated sequence data from the DNA of cultured CD4+ T cells. Each CDR3 protein gets one entry after TCRdb re-called the PCR reads with MiXCR. This sample carries roughly 15,000 distinct CDR3 sequences, roughly half of them seen once, and the ten largest clones take approximately 31%. V lost 6 bases and J lost 2, with 10 bases in between. The germline V gene has CDR1 MNHEY and CDR2 SVGEGT. The CDR3 covers 14 residues.

The TCR originated in a human donor with COVID-19. The chain joins TRBV6-2 or TRBV6-3 to TRBJ1-4; D is unresolved. Sequencing used cultured CD4+ T cells from blood, obtained after SARS-CoV-2 vaccination. CDR3 amino acids: CASSPHTTNEKLFF. Written as DNA, the CDR3 is TGTGCCAGCAGCCCCCACACGACTAATGAAAAACTGTTTTTT.